This is a list of T cell receptor beta chains from one sample in a study of shared clonotypes between healthy human individuals. Profiling relied on immunoSEQ multiplex PCR, and the TCRdb table lists in-frame clones only, not all of them. The table lists some 2 million clones, roughly 94% of them singletons. Input material: naive CD8+ T cells sorted from blood. Every receptor here comes from a man between 18 and 35 years old in good health. Each CDR3 is given with its conserved first and last residue. The D gene is left open where the match is weak. Clone size is stated in some rows and not others, as once, few, many or a class when expanded.

J: TRBJ2-1; D: .; size: .; V: TRBV4-1; DNA: TGCGCCAGCAGCCAAGATGGATCTAGCGCCCTACCTGAGTTCTTC; CDR3: CASSQDGSSALPEFF
J: TRBJ2-7; D: .; size: .; V: TRBV6-5; DNA: TGTGCCAGCAGCCGTTTGGGACATCTATACGAGCAGTACTTC; CDR3: CASSRLGHLYEQYF
J: TRBJ2-7; D: .; size: .; V: TRBV7-9; DNA: TGTGCCAGCAGCTCCTCTGGGACATTCTCCTACGAGCAGTACTTC; CDR3: CASSSSGTFSYEQYF
J: TRBJ1-2; D: .; size: .; V: TRBV2; DNA: TGTGCCAGCAGCTCTTCCGGGACATCTAACTATGGCTACACCTTC; CDR3: CASSSSGTSNYGYTF
J: TRBJ2-6; D: .; size: .; V: TRBV5-8; DNA: TGTGCCACCGCTACTGGGGCCAACGTCCTGACTTTC; CDR3: CATATGANVLTF
J: TRBJ2-1; D: .; size: few; V: TRBV28; DNA: TGTGCCAGCAGTGGGTACAATGAGCAGTTCTTC; CDR3: CASSGYNEQFF
J: TRBJ2-3; D: .; size: .; V: TRBV4-1; DNA: TGCGCCAGCAGCCAAGTGGTCGGCAACACAGATACGCAGTATTTT; CDR3: CASSQVVGNTDTQYF
J: TRBJ2-7; D: .; size: once; V: TRBV10-3; DNA: TGTGCCATCAGTGAGTCGAGGGGGGTGAGGGACGAGCAGTACTTC; CDR3: CAISESRGVRDEQYF
J: TRBJ2-3; D: TRBD2; size: .; V: TRBV19; DNA: TGTGCCAGTAGTACCTCTAGCGGGAAAGGCACAGATACGCAGTATTTT; CDR3: CASSTSSGKGTDTQYF
J: TRBJ2-2; D: .; size: .; V: TRBV27; DNA: TGTGCCAGCAGTCTACTCCCGAACACCGGGGAGCTGTTTTTT; CDR3: CASSLLPNTGELFF
J: TRBJ2-1; D: TRBD1; size: few; V: TRBV9; DNA: TGTGCCAGCAGCGTATCAGGGGGCAATGAGCAGTTCTTC; CDR3: CASSVSGGNEQFF
J: TRBJ1-2; D: .; size: once; V: TRBV19; DNA: TGTGCCAGTAGTATGGGACAAGGCTATGGCTACACCTTC; CDR3: CASSMGQGYGYTF
J: TRBJ1-1; D: .; size: .; V: TRBV27; DNA: TGTGCCAGCAGTTTCCTCTCAATTACTGGCGAGAGGACTGAAGCTTTCTTT; CDR3: CASSFLSITGERTEAFF
J: TRBJ1-5; D: .; size: .; V: TRBV6-1; DNA: TGTGCCAGCACCTGGGACGGTGAGAATCAGCCCCAGCATTTT; CDR3: CASTWDGENQPQHF
J: TRBJ2-1; D: TRBD2; size: .; V: TRBV5-4; DNA: TGTGCCAGCAGCCGCCGGGAGGGACGGCAATATGAGCAGTTCTTC; CDR3: CASSRREGRQYEQFF
J: TRBJ2-2; D: .; size: .; V: TRBV6-6; DNA: TGTGCCAGCAGTTACTCGGAGGGGGCATTCGCCGGGGAGCTGTTTTTT; CDR3: CASSYSEGAFAGELFF
J: TRBJ1-2; D: .; size: once; V: TRBV4-3; DNA: TGCGCCAGCAGCGCAGGGACACCGGCGTCTGGGGATGGCTACACCTTC; CDR3: CASSAGTPASGDGYTF
J: TRBJ2-1; D: .; size: .; V: TRBV5-1; DNA: TGCGCCAGCAGCTTGTACGCAGGGAATGAGCAGTTCTTC; CDR3: CASSLYAGNEQFF
J: TRBJ2-5; D: .; size: .; V: TRBV6-6; DNA: TGTGCCAGCAGTTACCCCGGGGAGACCCAGTACTTC; CDR3: CASSYPGETQYF
J: TRBJ1-6; D: .; size: .; V: TRBV1; DNA: TGCACCAGCAGCCAAGGGACAGACTCCTATAATTCACCCCTCCACTTT; CDR3: CTSSQGTDSYNSPLHF
J: TRBJ1-4; D: .; size: .; V: TRBV28; DNA: TGTGCCAGCAGTTTGCAAACGACCCAGGGAAAACTGTTTTTT; CDR3: CASSLQTTQGKLFF
J: TRBJ1-1; D: .; size: .; V: TRBV7-9; DNA: TGTGCCAGCAGCTCAACACTGAACACTGAAGCTTTCTTT; CDR3: CASSSTLNTEAFF
J: TRBJ2-3; D: .; size: .; V: TRBV5-6; DNA: TGTGCCAGCAGCTTTTCAGGCGAAGATACGCAGTATTTT; CDR3: CASSFSGEDTQYF
J: TRBJ2-5; D: .; size: .; V: TRBV27; DNA: TGTGCCAGCAGTTTTGATGGTTCGTTAGGCCCCGGAGAGACCCAGTACTTC; CDR3: CASSFDGSLGPGETQYF
J: TRBJ2-2; D: .; size: .; V: TRBV29-1; DNA: TGCAGCGTTAATCTAGACGGGACTAACACCGGGGAGCTGTTTTTT; CDR3: CSVNLDGTNTGELFF
J: TRBJ2-7; D: .; size: .; V: TRBV7-6; DNA: TGTGCCAGCAGCTTGCAGGGAACGTCCTACGAGCAGTACTTC; CDR3: CASSLQGTSYEQYF
J: TRBJ1-2; D: TRBD1; size: few; V: TRBV27; DNA: TGTGCCAGCAGCCCTGGGACAGCCCGATGGGGCTACACCTTC; CDR3: CASSPGTARWGYTF
J: TRBJ2-1; D: TRBD2; size: .; V: TRBV13; DNA: TGTGCCAGCAGCTTAGGCCTCACTAGCGGGACCTACAATGAGCAGTTCTTC; CDR3: CASSLGLTSGTYNEQFF
J: TRBJ2-3; D: TRBD2; size: .; V: TRBV7-2; DNA: TGTGCCAGCAGTTGGACTAGCGGGACTAGCACAGATACGCAGTATTTT; CDR3: CASSWTSGTSTDTQYF
J: TRBJ1-5; D: .; size: .; V: TRBV27; DNA: TGTGCCAGCAGTAACCAGGGTAGCAATCAGCCCCAGCATTTT; CDR3: CASSNQGSNQPQHF
J: TRBJ1-3; D: .; size: once; V: TRBV7-9; DNA: TGTGCCAGCAGCTTAGGGTCAGAGGGCTTTTCTGGAAACACCATATATTTT; CDR3: CASSLGSEGFSGNTIYF
J: TRBJ1-4; D: .; size: .; V: TRBV4-1; DNA: TGCGCCAGCAGCCAAGATCCCCTACAGGGCTCGGGAGAAAAACTGTTTTTT; CDR3: CASSQDPLQGSGEKLFF
J: TRBJ1-4; D: TRBD1; size: .; V: TRBV6-4; DNA: TGTGCCAGCAGCCGTCCAGGGACAGCGAATGAAAAACTGTTTTTT; CDR3: CASSRPGTANEKLFF
J: TRBJ1-6; D: .; size: .; V: TRBV19; DNA: TGTGCCAGTAGTATATCAGTCGGAGCACCCCTCCGCTTT; CDR3: CASSISVGAPLRF
J: TRBJ1-1; D: .; size: .; V: TRBV4-1; DNA: TGCGCCAGCAGCCCCATTGGGGGAGGCACTGAAGCTTTCTTT; CDR3: CASSPIGGGTEAFF
J: TRBJ1-1; D: .; size: .; V: TRBV11-2; DNA: TGTGCCAGCAGCTTAGGGACGGTGAACACTGAAGCTTTCTTT; CDR3: CASSLGTVNTEAFF
J: TRBJ1-1; D: .; size: .; V: TRBV19; DNA: TGTGCCAGTACCATGGGGGGGCTAGAAGCTTTCTTT; CDR3: CASTMGGLEAFF
J: TRBJ2-5; D: TRBD2; size: .; V: TRBV11-2; DNA: TGTGCCAGCAGCTTAGGGGTTAGCGGGAGTTTAGAGACCCAGTACTTC; CDR3: CASSLGVSGSLETQYF
J: TRBJ2-7; D: TRBD1; size: .; V: TRBV7-2; DNA: TGTGCCAGCAGCTTGGCAACCGGGACAGGGATATACGAGCAGTACTTC; CDR3: CASSLATGTGIYEQYF
J: TRBJ2-7; D: .; size: .; V: TRBV5-8; DNA: TGTGCCAGCAGCTTGTTCAACGAGCAGTACTTC; CDR3: CASSLFNEQYF
J: TRBJ2-1; D: TRBD2; size: once; V: TRBV10-3; DNA: TGTGCCATCAGAGGGACTAGCGGGGGCTCGAATTATATGGAGGGGCAGTTCTTC; CDR3: CAIRGTSGGSNYMEGQFF
J: TRBJ1-2; D: .; size: .; V: TRBV19; DNA: TGTGCCAGTAGTATCCAATTGACGGCTCCCATCTATGGCTACACCTTC; CDR3: CASSIQLTAPIYGYTF
J: TRBJ1-2; D: .; size: .; V: TRBV5-4; DNA: TGTGCCAGCAGCGCCGGGACGCAAGGCTACACCTTC; CDR3: CASSAGTQGYTF
J: TRBJ2-5; D: .; size: .; V: TRBV7-9; DNA: TGTGCCAGCAGCTTAGCTCGTATCGGGCAGGGTCGACAAGAGACCCAGTACTTC; CDR3: CASSLARIGQGRQETQYF
J: TRBJ2-7; D: TRBD1; size: .; V: TRBV28; DNA: TGTGCCAGCAGTTTAGGTCTACTGACAGGGGGCGAGCAGTACTTC; CDR3: CASSLGLLTGGEQYF